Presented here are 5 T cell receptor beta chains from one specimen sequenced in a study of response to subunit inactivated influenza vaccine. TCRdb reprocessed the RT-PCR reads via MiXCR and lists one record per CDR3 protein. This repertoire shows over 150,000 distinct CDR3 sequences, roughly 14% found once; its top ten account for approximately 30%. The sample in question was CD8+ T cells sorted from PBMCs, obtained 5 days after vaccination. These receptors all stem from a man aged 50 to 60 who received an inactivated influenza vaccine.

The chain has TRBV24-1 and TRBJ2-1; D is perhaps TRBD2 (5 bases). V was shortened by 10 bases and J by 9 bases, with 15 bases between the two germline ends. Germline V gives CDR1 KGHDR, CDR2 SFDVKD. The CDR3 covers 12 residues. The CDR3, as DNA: TGTGCCACGGCAACTAGTACCATTGAGCAGTTCTTC. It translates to CATATSTIEQFF.

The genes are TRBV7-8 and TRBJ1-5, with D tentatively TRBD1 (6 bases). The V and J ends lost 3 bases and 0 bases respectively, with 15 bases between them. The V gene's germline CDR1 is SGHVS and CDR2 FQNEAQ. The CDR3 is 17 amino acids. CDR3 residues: CASSFGRGLYSNQPQHF. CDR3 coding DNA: TGTGCCAGCAGCTTTGGCAGGGGACTATATAGCAATCAGCCCCAGCATTTT.

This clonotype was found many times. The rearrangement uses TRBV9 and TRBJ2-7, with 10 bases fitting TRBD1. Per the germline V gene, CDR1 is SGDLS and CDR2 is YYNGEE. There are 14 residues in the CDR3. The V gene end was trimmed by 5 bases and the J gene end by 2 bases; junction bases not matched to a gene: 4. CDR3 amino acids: CASSSGQGAYEQYF. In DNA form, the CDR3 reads TGTGCCAGCAGTTCTGGACAGGGGGCCTACGAGCAGTACTTC.

CDR3 loop: CASSEGGLAGDYNEQFF. Written as DNA, the CDR3 is TGTGCCAGCAGTGAGGGGGGACTAGCGGGGGATTACAATGAGCAGTTCTTC. The chain uses TRBV2 and TRBJ2-1; 14 nucleotides match TRBD2. CDR1 and CDR2 (germline): SNHLY, FYNNEI. Trimming at V came to 3 bases and at J to 4 bases, leaving 5 bases not matched to a gene. The CDR3 has 17 residues.

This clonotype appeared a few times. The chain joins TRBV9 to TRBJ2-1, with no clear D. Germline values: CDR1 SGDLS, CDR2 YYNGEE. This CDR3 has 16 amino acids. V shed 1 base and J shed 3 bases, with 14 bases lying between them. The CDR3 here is CASSVSSDRFYNEQFF. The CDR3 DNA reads TGTGCCAGCAGCGTATCCAGCGATCGGTTCTACAATGAGCAGTTCTTC.